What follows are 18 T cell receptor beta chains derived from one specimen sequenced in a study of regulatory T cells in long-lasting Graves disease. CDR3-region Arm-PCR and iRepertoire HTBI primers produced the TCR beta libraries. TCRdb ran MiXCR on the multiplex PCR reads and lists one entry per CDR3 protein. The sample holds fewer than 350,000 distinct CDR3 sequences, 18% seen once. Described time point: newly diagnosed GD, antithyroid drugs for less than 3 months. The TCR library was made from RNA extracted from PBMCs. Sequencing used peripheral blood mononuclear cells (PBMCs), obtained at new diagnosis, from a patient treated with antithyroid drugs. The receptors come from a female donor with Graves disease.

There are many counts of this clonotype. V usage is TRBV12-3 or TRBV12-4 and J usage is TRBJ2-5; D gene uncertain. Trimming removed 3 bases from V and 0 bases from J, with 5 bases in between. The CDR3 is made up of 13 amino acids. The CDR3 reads CASSFKHQETQYF. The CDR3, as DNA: TGTGCCAGCAGTTTTAAACACCAAGAGACCCAGTACTTC.

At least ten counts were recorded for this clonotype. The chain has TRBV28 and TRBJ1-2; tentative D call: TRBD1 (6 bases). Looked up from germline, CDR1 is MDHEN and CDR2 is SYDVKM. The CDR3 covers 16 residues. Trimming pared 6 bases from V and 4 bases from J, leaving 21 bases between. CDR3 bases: TGTGCCAGCAGCTTAGGGGGGTTGCGCTTATCCTATGGCTACACCTTC. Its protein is CASSLGGLRLSYGYTF.

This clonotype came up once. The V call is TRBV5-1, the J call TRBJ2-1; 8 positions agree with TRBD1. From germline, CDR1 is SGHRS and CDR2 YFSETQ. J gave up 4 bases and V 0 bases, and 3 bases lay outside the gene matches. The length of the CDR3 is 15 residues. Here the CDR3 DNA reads TGCGCCAGCAGCTTGGTGGGACAGGTGTACAATGAGCAGTTCTTC. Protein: CASSLVGQVYNEQFF. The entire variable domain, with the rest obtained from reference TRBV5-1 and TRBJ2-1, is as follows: KAGVTQTPRYLIKTRGQQVTLSCSPISGHRSVSWYQQTPGQGLQFLFEYFSETQRNKGNFPGRFSGRQFSNSRSEMNVSTLELGDSALYLCASSLVGQVYNEQFFGPGTRLTVL.

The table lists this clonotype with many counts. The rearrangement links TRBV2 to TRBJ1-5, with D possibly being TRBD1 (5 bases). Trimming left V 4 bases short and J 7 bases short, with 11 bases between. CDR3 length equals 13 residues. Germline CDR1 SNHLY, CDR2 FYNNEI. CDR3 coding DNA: TGTGCCAGCAGTGGGGACCAAAGACAGCCCCAGCATTTT. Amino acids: CASSGDQRQPQHF.

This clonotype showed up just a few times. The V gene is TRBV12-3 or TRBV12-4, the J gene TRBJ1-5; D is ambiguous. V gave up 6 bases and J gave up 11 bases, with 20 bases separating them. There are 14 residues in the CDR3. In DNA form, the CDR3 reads TGTGCCAGCAGACCCAACTTAGCCAAGGGTGCCCAGCATTTT. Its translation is CASRPNLAKGAQHF.

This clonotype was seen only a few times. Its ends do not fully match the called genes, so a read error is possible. CDR3 loop: CASSEPGEGTTEKLFF. The CDR3 DNA follows: TGTGCCAGCAGTGAGCCAGGCGAGGGGACTACTGAAAAACTGTTTTTT. The J gene is TRBJ1-4, the V gene TRBV28; D is perhaps TRBD1 (5 bases). From germline, CDR1 is MDHEN and CDR2 SYDVKM. There are 16 residues in the CDR3.

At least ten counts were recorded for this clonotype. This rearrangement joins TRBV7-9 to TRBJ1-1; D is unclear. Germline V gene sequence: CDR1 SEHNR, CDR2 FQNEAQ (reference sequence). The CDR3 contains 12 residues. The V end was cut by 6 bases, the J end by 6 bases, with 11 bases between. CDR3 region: CASRSIRAEAFF. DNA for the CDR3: TGTGCCAGCAGGAGCATAAGGGCTGAAGCTTTCTTT.

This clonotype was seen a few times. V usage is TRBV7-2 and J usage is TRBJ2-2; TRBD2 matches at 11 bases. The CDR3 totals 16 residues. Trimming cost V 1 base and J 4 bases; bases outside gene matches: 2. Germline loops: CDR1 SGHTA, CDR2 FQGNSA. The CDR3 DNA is TGTGCCAGCAGCTTAGGGGGACTAGCGGTCACCGGGGAGCTGTTTTTT. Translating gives CASSLGGLAVTGELFF. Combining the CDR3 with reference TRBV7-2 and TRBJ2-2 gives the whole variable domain GAGVSQSPSNKVTEKGKDVELRCDPISGHTALYWYRQSLGQGLEFLIYFQGNSAPDKSGLPSDRFSAERTGGSVSTLTIQRTQQEDSAVYLCASSLGGLAVTGELFFGEGSRLTVL.

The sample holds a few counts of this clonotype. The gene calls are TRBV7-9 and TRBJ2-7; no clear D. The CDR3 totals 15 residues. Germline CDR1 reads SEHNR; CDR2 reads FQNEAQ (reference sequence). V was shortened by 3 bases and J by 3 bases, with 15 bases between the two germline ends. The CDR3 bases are TGTGCCAGCAGCTTGGTTCCGGACGTAGGCTACGAGCAGTACTTC. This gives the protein CASSLVPDVGYEQYF.

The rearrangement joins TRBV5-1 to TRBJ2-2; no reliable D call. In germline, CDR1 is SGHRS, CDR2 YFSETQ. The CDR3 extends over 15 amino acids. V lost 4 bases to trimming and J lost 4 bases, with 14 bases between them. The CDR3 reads CASSRPNPSTGELFF. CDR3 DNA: TGCGCCAGCAGCAGGCCGAACCCGTCCACCGGGGAGCTGTTTTTT.

CDR3 amino acids: CASSLSSIGRGLRNTIYF. The CDR3 DNA follows: TGTGCCAGTAGTTTATCCTCCATTGGAAGGGGGCTCAGAAACACCATATATTTT. This sequence joins TRBV19 and TRBJ1-3; 7 bases agree with TRBD1. The CDR3 runs to 18 residues. V lost 5 bases and J lost 5; bases outside the gene matches: 18. Germline V CDR1 and CDR2: LNHDA, SQIVND (reference sequence).

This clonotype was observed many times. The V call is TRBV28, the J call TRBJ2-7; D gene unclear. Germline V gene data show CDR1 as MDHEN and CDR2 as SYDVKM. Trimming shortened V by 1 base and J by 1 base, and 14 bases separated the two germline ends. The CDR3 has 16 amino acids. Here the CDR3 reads CASSLFRALASYEQYF. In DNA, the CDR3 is TGTGCCAGCAGTTTATTTCGTGCTTTGGCGTCCTACGAGCAGTACTTC.

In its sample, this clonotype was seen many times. The DNA of the CDR3 is TGTGCCAGCAGTTACTCGAATCAGAAAGGACAGCCTCCTTTCGAGCAGTACTTC. The encoded protein is CASSYSNQKGQPPFEQYF. The V and J genes are TRBV6-5 and TRBJ2-7; weak D call: TRBD1 (6 bases). The CDR3 spans 18 residues. Trimming left V 0 bases short and J 6 bases short, with 24 bases between. The germline V gene encodes CDR1 MNHEY and CDR2 SVGAGI.

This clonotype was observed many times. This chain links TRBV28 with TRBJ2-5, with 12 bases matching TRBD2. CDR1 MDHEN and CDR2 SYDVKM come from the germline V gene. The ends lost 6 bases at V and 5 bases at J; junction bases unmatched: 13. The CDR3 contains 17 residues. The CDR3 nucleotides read TGTGCCAGCAGCCTAGGGGTTGGACTAGCGGGAACCGAGACCCAGTACTTC. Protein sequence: CASSLGVGLAGTETQYF.

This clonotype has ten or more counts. In DNA form, the CDR3 reads TGTGCCAGCTCACCACGGACAGATTACGAGCAGTACTTC. It is translated as CASSPRTDYEQYF. V usage is TRBV18 and J usage is TRBJ2-7, with D possibly being TRBD1 (6 bases). The germline V and J ends were trimmed by 1 base and 4 bases, with 8 bases remaining between them. CDR1 is KGHSH, CDR2 LQKENI, per germline. CDR3 length: 13 amino acids.

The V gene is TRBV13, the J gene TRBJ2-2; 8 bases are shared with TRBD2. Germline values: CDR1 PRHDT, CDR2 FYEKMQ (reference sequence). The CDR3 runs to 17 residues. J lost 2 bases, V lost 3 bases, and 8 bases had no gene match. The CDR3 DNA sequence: TGTGCCAGCAGCTTCGGGGGTACTAGCGGAAACACCGGGGAGCTGTTTTTT. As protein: CASSFGGTSGNTGELFF.

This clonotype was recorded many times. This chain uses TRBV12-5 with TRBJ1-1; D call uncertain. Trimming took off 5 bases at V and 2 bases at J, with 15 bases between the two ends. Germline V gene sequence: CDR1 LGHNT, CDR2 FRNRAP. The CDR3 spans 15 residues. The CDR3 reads CASGGPRHSNTEAFF. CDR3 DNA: TGTGCTAGTGGTGGACCCAGGCACTCCAACACTGAAGCTTTCTTT.

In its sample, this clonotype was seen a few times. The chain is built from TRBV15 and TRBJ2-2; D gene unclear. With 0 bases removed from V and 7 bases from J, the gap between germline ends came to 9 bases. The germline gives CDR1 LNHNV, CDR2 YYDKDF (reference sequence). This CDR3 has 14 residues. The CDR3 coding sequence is TGTGCCACCAGCAGAGATCCTGCAGACGGGGAGCTGTTTTTT. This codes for CATSRDPADGELFF.